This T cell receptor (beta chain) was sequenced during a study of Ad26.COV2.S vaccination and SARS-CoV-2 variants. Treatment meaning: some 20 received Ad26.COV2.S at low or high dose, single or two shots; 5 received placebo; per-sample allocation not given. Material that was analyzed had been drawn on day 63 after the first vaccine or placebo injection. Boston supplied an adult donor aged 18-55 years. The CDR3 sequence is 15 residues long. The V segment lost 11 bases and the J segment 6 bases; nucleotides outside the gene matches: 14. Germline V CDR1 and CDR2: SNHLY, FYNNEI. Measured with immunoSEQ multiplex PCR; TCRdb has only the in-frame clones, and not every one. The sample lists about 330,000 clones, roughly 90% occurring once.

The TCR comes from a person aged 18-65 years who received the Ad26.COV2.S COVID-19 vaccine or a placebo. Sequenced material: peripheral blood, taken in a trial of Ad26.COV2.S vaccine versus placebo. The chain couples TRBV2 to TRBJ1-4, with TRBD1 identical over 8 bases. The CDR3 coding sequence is TGTGCCGGACGGACAGGGAAAATCTTCGATGAAAAACTGTTTTTT. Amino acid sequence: CAGRTGKIFDEKLFF. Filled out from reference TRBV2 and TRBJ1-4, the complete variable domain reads EPEVTQTPSHQVTQMGQEVILRCVPISNHLYFYWYRQILGQKVEFLVSFYNNEISEKSEIFDDQFSVERPDGSNFTLKIRSTKLEDSAMYFCAGRTGKIFDEKLFFGSGTQLSVL.